This T cell receptor (beta chain) was found in a study of blood T cell repertoires in COVID-19. Across the whole study: Researchers got acute and convalescent COVID-19 samples from the United States, Italy and Spain.

Trimming took 6 bases from V and 0 from J, leaving 11 bases between them. Germline CDR1 and CDR2: MNHEY and SVGAGI. The CDR3 length is 15 residues. The table lists this clone with a few counts. The data were produced by immunoSEQ multiplex PCR, yet TCRdb's version contains in-frame clones alone and is incomplete. The sample has a few hundred thousand clones; almost 90% are singletons. J is TRBJ1-4 and V is TRBV6-5; D call uncertain. Sequenced: peripheral blood. This clonotype was obtained from a woman aged 55-75 years with COVID-19, enrolled during active disease. In DNA, the CDR3 is TGTGCCAGCAGCCACGACACTTCAACTAATGAAAAACTGTTTTTT. Translation gives CASSHDTSTNEKLFF.